What follows are 21 T cell receptor beta chains derived from one specimen sequenced in a study of T cells after yellow fever vaccination. One entry per CDR3 protein, called by TCRdb with MiXCR from the 5' RACE reads. The sample includes about 230,000 distinct CDR3 sequences, around 6.7% seen only once; the top ten take roughly 1%. The sample consisted of CD4+ T cells sorted from PBMCs, taken on the day of the yellow fever booster vaccination. These receptors were collected from a man aged 25-40 years who received the YFV17D yellow fever vaccine.

V usage is TRBV20-1 and J usage is TRBJ1-4; a possible D gene is TRBD1 (5 bases). With 3 bases removed from V and 7 bases from J, the gap between germline ends came to 9 bases. This CDR3 is 12 amino acids long. Germline V gene data show CDR1 as DFQATT and CDR2 as SNEGSKA (reference sequence). Written as DNA, the CDR3 is TGCAGTGCTAGGGTAGGGGTTGAAAAACTGTTTTTT. This gives the protein CSARVGVEKLFF.

This clonotype was detected a few times. This chain links TRBV7-2 with TRBJ2-1; D uncertain. This CDR3 is 12 amino acids long. Germline CDR1 reads SGHTA; CDR2 reads FQGNSA. Trimming cost V 1 base and J 9 bases, with 7 bases left between them. CDR3 region: CASSLVGTEQFF. For the CDR3, the DNA is TGTGCCAGCAGCTTAGTAGGAACTGAGCAGTTCTTC. Variable domain in full (rest from reference TRBV7-2 and TRBJ2-1): GAGVSQSPSNKVTEKGKDVELRCDPISGHTALYWYRQSLGQGLEFLIYFQGNSAPDKSGLPSDRFSAERTGGSVSTLTIQRTQQEDSAVYLCASSLVGTEQFFGPGTRLTVL.

This clonotype has only a few counts. The chain's CDR3 is CSAPGLAGRKQETQYF. CDR3 coding DNA: TGCAGTGCCCCGGGACTAGCGGGGAGGAAACAAGAGACCCAGTACTTC. J is TRBJ2-5 and V is TRBV20-1; 13 bases align to TRBD2. Trimming at V came to 6 bases and at J to 2 bases, leaving 9 bases not matched to a gene. Germline V gene data show CDR1 as DFQATT and CDR2 as SNEGSKA (reference sequence). This CDR3 has 16 residues.

A few counts support this clonotype. The CDR3 protein is CSARSDANQPQHF. CDR3 DNA: TGCAGTGCTAGGTCAGATGCCAATCAGCCCCAGCATTTT. This rearrangement joins TRBV20-1 to TRBJ1-5; D remains ambiguous. V was pared by 3 bases and J by 3 bases, with 9 bases between. The CDR3 runs to 13 residues. CDR1 and CDR2 (germline): DFQATT, SNEGSKA (reference sequence).

The genes are TRBV6-2 or TRBV6-3 and TRBJ2-7; 7 nucleotides match TRBD2. The length of the CDR3 is 14 residues. The junction had 12 bases not matched to a gene; V was cut back by 8 bases and J by 5 bases. Germline V gene data show CDR1 as MNHEY and CDR2 as SVGEGT. This CDR3 reads CASAGEGKVHEQYF. The CDR3 bases are TGTGCCAGCGCTGGGGAGGGCAAGGTCCACGAGCAGTACTTC.

The V call is TRBV5-1, the J call TRBJ2-5; D possibly corresponds to TRBD2 (6 bases). CDR1 is SGHRS and CDR2 is YFSETQ in the germline V gene. The ends were cut back, 3 bases at V and 1 base at J, with 13 bases in the middle. This CDR3 spans 15 amino acids. The chain's CDR3 is CASSWGSGLQETQYF. CDR3 nucleotides: TGCGCCAGCAGCTGGGGTAGCGGCCTCCAAGAGACCCAGTACTTC.

This clonotype was observed many times. J is TRBJ2-1 and V is TRBV11-2, with D possibly matching TRBD2 (6 bases). The length of the CDR3 is 15 residues. Trimming stripped 1 base from V and 4 bases from J, with 11 bases between. CDR1 is SGHAT and CDR2 is FQNNGV in the germline V gene. The CDR3 DNA reads TGTGCCAGCAGCTTAGCGGGACTCGCGTACAATGAGCAGTTCTTC. Translation: CASSLAGLAYNEQFF.

In this sample, this clonotype turned up a few times. The genes are TRBV18 and TRBJ2-1, with 7 bases matching TRBD2. The CDR3 is 15 amino acids. The V and J ends lost 3 bases and 3 bases, in that order; junction bases with no gene match: 5. In germline, CDR1 is KGHSH, CDR2 LQKENI. The CDR3 DNA reads TGTGCCAGCTCACCGACCTTAGCGGGCTACAATGAGCAGTTCTTC. The encoded protein is CASSPTLAGYNEQFF.

Details on this clonotype: This may stem from a read error, because a much larger clone lies one nucleotide away. The chain uses TRBV27 and TRBJ2-3; 10 nucleotides match TRBD2. This CDR3 is built from 16 residues. Germline V gene data show CDR1 as MNHEY and CDR2 as SMNVEV (reference sequence). CDR3 sequence (DNA): TGTGACAGCAGTTTATCGGGGTCTAGCGGGAGATATACGCAGTATTTT. Translation: CDSSLSGSSGRYTQYF.

This clonotype was picked up a small number of times. This chain uses TRBV12-3 or TRBV12-4 with TRBJ2-7; a possible D gene is TRBD2 (6 bases). V dropped 8 bases and J dropped 4 bases, with 12 bases sitting between them. The CDR3 is made up of 12 amino acids. This CDR3 reads CASQEGRYEQYF. For the CDR3, the DNA is TGTGCCAGCCAGGAGGGCAGGTACGAGCAGTACTTC.

This clonotype was seen at least ten times. The CDR3 region is CSAREWGGNGDTQYF. The CDR3 nucleotides read TGCAGTGCTAGGGAGTGGGGGGGAAACGGAGATACGCAGTATTTT. The chain uses TRBV20-1 and TRBJ2-3; 7 bases fit TRBD2. Germline V lookup: CDR1 DFQATT, CDR2 SNEGSKA (reference sequence). V shed 3 bases and J 5 bases; nucleotides not matched to a gene: 11. The CDR3 has 15 residues.

This clonotype was counted only a few times. The J gene is TRBJ2-7, the V gene TRBV28; 7 positions agree with TRBD2. The CDR3 is 12 residues long. Germline V gene data show CDR1 as MDHEN and CDR2 as SYDVKM. The CDR3 region is CASSGSTYEQYF. The DNA of the CDR3 is TGTGCGTCTAGCGGTTCTACCTACGAGCAGTACTTC. Full variable domain (remainder filled in from reference TRBV28 and TRBJ2-7): DVKVTQSSRYLVKRTGEKVFLECVQDMDHENMFWYRQDPGLGLRLIYFSYDVKMKEKGDIPEGYSVSREKKERFSLILESASTNQTSMYLCASSGSTYEQYFGPGTRLTVT.

This sequence joins TRBV12-3 or TRBV12-4 and TRBJ1-6; D possibly corresponds to TRBD1 (5 bases). This CDR3 spans 15 amino acids. V was trimmed by 8 bases and J by 8 bases, leaving 19 bases between them. Here the CDR3 reads CASGWSHGGDSPLHF. The CDR3 DNA is TGTGCCAGCGGTTGGAGCCACGGGGGGGATTCACCCCTCCACTTT.

There are many counts of this clonotype. This chain connects TRBV7-2 to TRBJ2-3; D is perhaps TRBD2 (6 bases). Germline values: CDR1 SGHTA, CDR2 FQGNSA. Trimming removed 6 bases at V and 6 bases at J, with 16 bases between. The CDR3 runs 14 residues. For the CDR3, the DNA is TGTGCCAGCAGGGGAGGAGGGCCAGGGGATACGCAGTATTTT. This gives the protein CASRGGGPGDTQYF.

This clonotype was counted at least ten times. The genes are TRBV5-1 and TRBJ2-7; 10 bases map to TRBD2. With 4 bases clipped from V and 1 base from J, the junction kept 2 bases outside the gene matches. The germline V gene has CDR1 SGHRS and CDR2 YFSETQ. The CDR3 contains 14 residues. DNA of the CDR3: TGCGCCAGCAGCGCGGGACTAGCGTCCTACGAGCAGTACTTC. Its protein is CASSAGLASYEQYF. The full variable domain, its missing parts supplied by reference TRBV5-1 and TRBJ2-7, is KAGVTQTPRYLIKTRGQQVTLSCSPISGHRSVSWYQQTPGQGLQFLFEYFSETQRNKGNFPGRFSGRQFSNSRSEMNVSTLELGDSALYLCASSAGLASYEQYFGPGTRLTVT.

The chain recombines TRBV7-9 with TRBJ1-2, with D possibly being TRBD1 (6 bases). V shed 1 base and J shed 2 bases, with 11 bases lying between them. CDR1 is SEHNR and CDR2 is FQNEAQ in the germline V gene (reference sequence). The CDR3 is made up of 15 amino acids. CDR3 loop: CASSLDTGMNYGYTF. Written as DNA, the CDR3 is TGTGCCAGCAGCTTAGATACAGGGATGAACTATGGCTACACCTTC.

This clonotype showed up many times. This sequence joins TRBV2 and TRBJ2-7, with 7 bases lining up with TRBD1. Germline lookup yields CDR1 SNHLY and CDR2 FYNNEI. CDR3 length: 14 residues. The ends lost 5 bases at V and 3 bases at J; junction bases unmatched: 7. The CDR3 DNA is TGTGCCAGCAGTAGCAGGGGGTACTTCTACGAGCAGTACTTC. It is translated as CASSSRGYFYEQYF.

This clonotype has more than one count but fewer than ten. The chain combines TRBV20-1 with TRBJ2-5; 12 nucleotides match TRBD2. Per germline, CDR1 DFQATT and CDR2 SNEGSKA (reference sequence). The CDR3 consists of 13 residues. J lost 4 bases, V lost 6 bases, and 3 bases had no gene match. This CDR3 reads CSARTSGTETQYF. The CDR3 DNA follows: TGCAGTGCCCGGACTAGCGGGACAGAGACCCAGTACTTC.

A few counts support this clonotype. The V and J genes are TRBV9 and TRBJ1-1, with TRBD1 matching 9 bases. The ends lost 4 bases at V and 3 bases at J; junction bases unmatched: 10. This CDR3 has 16 residues. The V gene's germline CDR1 is SGDLS and CDR2 YYNGEE. CDR3 amino acids: CASSTNHRGRDTEAFF. CDR3 sequence (DNA): TGTGCCAGCAGCACAAATCACAGGGGGCGGGACACTGAAGCTTTCTTT.

This clonotype was counted at least ten times. The V and J genes are TRBV5-1 and TRBJ2-2; D unresolved. Trimming took 0 bases from V and 5 from J, leaving 17 bases between them. This CDR3 is built from 17 residues. CDR1 and CDR2 from the germline V gene are SGHRS and YFSETQ. CDR3 in amino acids: CASSLGTTQPETGELFF. For the CDR3, the DNA is TGCGCCAGCAGCTTGGGCACGACCCAGCCAGAAACCGGGGAGCTGTTTTTT.

This clonotype showed up just a few times. The chain has TRBV5-6 and TRBJ1-5; 7 bases fit TRBD1. Per germline, CDR1 SGHDT and CDR2 YYEEEE. The CDR3 has 15 amino acids. Trimming cost V 2 bases and J 6 bases; bases outside gene matches: 8. The CDR3 DNA sequence: TGTGCCAGCAGCTTCTCAGGACAGGAGGTTCAGCCCCAGCATTTT. Amino acids: CASSFSGQEVQPQHF.